This T cell receptor (beta chain) was obtained from a study of blood T cells in healthy people across ages. Germline lookup yields CDR1 DFQATT and CDR2 SNEGSKA (reference sequence). Trimming shortened V by 8 bases and J by 1 base, and 12 bases separated the two germline ends. The CDR3 has 12 residues. This clonotype was found many times. Primed by a sample-barcoded 5' primer and a J-beta primer mix, a second PCR proceeded for roughly 6 to 12 cycles. TCRdb re-derived calls from the 5' RACE reads in MiXCR, one entry per CDR3 protein. The data contain about 930,000 distinct CDR3 sequences, just under 30% of them singletons. This same sample was also part of a study on T cells of mothers and their children. From that paper: For each mother, over 9.5 million TCR beta CDR3 reads were obtained, and for each child, some 3.1 million.

The gene calls are TRBV20-1 and TRBJ2-7; D may be TRBD1 (6 bases). This TCR was recovered from a woman between 35 and 50 years old in good health. The material sequenced was blood. The CDR3 DNA follows: TGCAGTACACCACAGGGATCCTACGAGCAGTACTTC. Protein: CSTPQGSYEQYF.